This TCR beta chain was profiled in a study of monozygotic twins with inflammatory bowel disease. Notes on the study in general: IBD patients exhibited fewer clonotypes shared with other individuals than healthy twins, particularly with disease activity. Concordance status among twins (concordant versus discordant) showed no link to repertoire similarity, possibly from limited power.

UMIs bearing a 6-nucleotide sample barcode were added through template switching. Reanalyzing the 5' RACE reads, TCRdb keeps one entry per CDR3 protein, without DNA. The table lists more than 110,000 distinct CDR3 sequences. A note on this clonotype: The antigen remains unidentified.

Germline loops: CDR1 SGHTA, CDR2 FQGNSA. The CDR3 totals 15 residues. For every donor, one blood sample of about 2.5 ml was drawn. This sequence was found in a human donor with ulcerative colitis or Crohn's disease, or a healthy co-twin of an affected twin (not recorded which). This chain connects TRBV7-2 to TRBJ2-1; TCRdb returns TRBD2, unconfirmable since there is no DNA. Sample: blood. The CDR3 region is CASSLWTSVYNEQFF.